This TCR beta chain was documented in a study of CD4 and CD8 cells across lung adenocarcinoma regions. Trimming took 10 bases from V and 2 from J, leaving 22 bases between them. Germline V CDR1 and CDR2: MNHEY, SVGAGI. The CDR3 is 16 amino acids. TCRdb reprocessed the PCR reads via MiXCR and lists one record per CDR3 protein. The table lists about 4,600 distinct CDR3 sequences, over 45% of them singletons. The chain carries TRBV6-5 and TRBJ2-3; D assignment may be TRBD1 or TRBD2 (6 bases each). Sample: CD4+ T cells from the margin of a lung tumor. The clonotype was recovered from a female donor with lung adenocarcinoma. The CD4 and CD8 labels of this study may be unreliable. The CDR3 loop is CATAVMGGGFTDTQYF. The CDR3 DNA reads TGTGCCACAGCAGTTATGGGGGGCGGATTCACAGATACGCAGTATTTT.